The next 8 T cell receptor beta chains were all read from a single sample in a study of blood T cell repertoires in COVID-19. Clones were sequenced by immunoSEQ multiplex PCR, and TCRdb holds only the in-frame ones, with some missing. The sample holds 85,000 to 90,000 clones, 65% to 80% seen once. Source material: peripheral blood. These TCRs come from a man between 65 and 85 years old with acute or convalescent COVID-19.

CDR3 DNA: TGTGCCAGCAGCTTGAGTCTCTCCAGGGAGCAGTACTTC. Protein product: CASSLSLSREQYF. The chain couples TRBV5-4 to TRBJ2-7, with D uncertain. The CDR3 consists of 13 residues. The germline V gene encodes CDR1 SGHNT and CDR2 YYREEE (reference sequence). Deletions cut 1 base from V and 7 bases from J, with 12 bases between.

This clone came up a few times. V usage is TRBV19 and J usage is TRBJ1-1; D remains unclear. Germline V gene data show CDR1 as LNHDA and CDR2 as SQIVND (reference sequence). V was trimmed by 3 bases and J by 0 bases, leaving 11 bases between them. CDR3 size: 15 residues. CDR3 loop: CASSMTDLLNTEAFF. In DNA form, the CDR3 reads TGTGCCAGTAGTATGACGGACTTACTGAACACTGAAGCTTTCTTT.

This clone was observed once. The CDR3 nucleotides read TGTGCCAGCAGCCAAGTCGGGGGGGCCGAGCAGTACTTC. Translated: CASSQVGGAEQYF. V gene TRBV3-1 (or the pseudogene TRBV3-2) combines with J gene TRBJ2-7; 8 bases agree with TRBD2. J gave up 6 bases and V 1 base, and 2 bases lay outside the gene matches. CDR1 is LGHDT and CDR2 is YNNKEL in the germline V gene (reference sequence). The CDR3 consists of 13 residues.

CDR3 in DNA: TGTGCCAGCAGTGAAATGTATCCAGACTTAAACTATGGCTACACCTTC. Protein sequence: CASSEMYPDLNYGYTF. This chain connects TRBV2 to TRBJ1-2; D gene unclear. The germline V and J ends were trimmed by 2 bases and 2 bases, with 15 bases remaining between them. CDR1 and CDR2 (germline): SNHLY, FYNNEI. The CDR3 is 16 amino acids.

The chain employs TRBV29-1 and TRBJ1-1; D gene unclear. Germline CDR1 and CDR2: SQVTM and ANQGSEA. CDR3 length: 12 residues. V dropped 0 bases and J dropped 11 bases, with 13 bases sitting between them. CDR3 bases: TGCAGCGTTGAAGATCAAGAAACTCACGCTTTCTTT. It translates to CSVEDQETHAFF.

The rearrangement uses TRBV13 and TRBJ2-3, with 11 nucleotides matching TRBD2. Germline V gene sequence: CDR1 PRHDT, CDR2 FYEKMQ (reference sequence). The junction had 9 bases not matched to a gene; V was cut back by 0 bases and J by 4 bases. This CDR3 has 18 residues. In nucleotides, the CDR3 is TGTGCCAGCAGCTTAGGCCTCCTAGCGGGGGGAGGACCAGATACGCAGTATTTT. Translating gives CASSLGLLAGGGPDTQYF.

This sequence joins TRBV5-5 and TRBJ2-1; 9 bases agree with TRBD1. V shed 4 bases and J 2 bases; nucleotides not matched to a gene: 4. Per germline, CDR1 SGHKS and CDR2 YYEKEE (reference sequence). CDR3 size: 15 residues. The CDR3 DNA reads as TGTGCCAGCAGCCCTGGGACAGGGACCTACAATGAGCAGTTCTTC. This codes for CASSPGTGTYNEQFF.

The gene calls are TRBV4-1 and TRBJ2-3, with 9 bases matching TRBD2. Germline loops: CDR1 MGHRA, CDR2 YSYEKL. Unmatched junction bases numbered 4, after V lost 0 bases and J lost 3 bases. CDR3 length: 16 amino acids. CDR3 residues: CASSQEPSGGTDTQYF. The CDR3 region has the DNA TGCGCCAGCAGCCAAGAGCCCAGCGGGGGGACAGATACGCAGTATTTT.